The sequence of this T cell receptor (beta chain) was determined in a study of blood T cell repertoires in COVID-19. As for the study in general: Some COVID-19 samples were acute and others convalescent; all came from the United States, Italy and Spain. PBMCs, B-cell-depleted T cells, or T cells provided the cDNA or gDNA that made up the material.

Original data processing: Amplified reference gene primers provided the basis for estimating nucleated cell counts. The data were produced by immunoSEQ multiplex PCR, yet TCRdb's version contains in-frame clones alone and is incomplete. D and trimming were read from the DNA, whereas the V and J calls and clone size are those reported in that table. In the table there are roughly 100,000 clones, 82% of which are singletons. Germline V gene lookup returns CDR1 MDHEN and CDR2 SYDVKM. CDR3 length: 12 amino acids. V was pared by 8 bases and J by 7 bases, with 14 bases between. The sequenced sample consisted of peripheral blood. The chain combines TRBV28 with TRBJ1-2; D remains ambiguous. The receptor was derived from a man older than 75 with acute or convalescent COVID-19. In DNA, the CDR3 is TGTGCCAGCTTGGAGCGGGCCTTTGGCTACACCTTC. This gives the protein CASLERAFGYTF.